Here is one TCR beta chain with its context. What it recognizes is unknown. Germline assignment: CDR1 SGDLS and CDR2 YYNGEE. V was clipped by 4 bases and J by 1 base; unmatched bases: 6. This CDR3 comprises 15 residues. The data were taken from a study of T-cell memory formation after mild COVID-19. On the study more broadly: TCR clusters largely stayed donor specific.

Study-level findings and limits: Pre-infection memory held some responding clones, suggesting pre-existing cross-reactive T cells responded.

MiXCR, run by TCRdb on the 5' RACE reads, gives a single entry per CDR3 protein. The repertoire holds 170,000 or so distinct CDR3 sequences, with around 21% as singletons. The specimen was PBMCs or a T cell subset sorted from them (not recorded which). This clonotype was obtained from an adult woman who had mild COVID-19 (a few samples of this study predate the infection). Cell type and time point are not known. V is TRBV9 and J is TRBJ2-7, with TRBD1 identical over 9 bases. DNA for the CDR3: TGTGCCAGCAGCCCCACGGGGACAGGGTCCTACGAGCAGTACTTC. Its translation is CASSPTGTGSYEQYF.